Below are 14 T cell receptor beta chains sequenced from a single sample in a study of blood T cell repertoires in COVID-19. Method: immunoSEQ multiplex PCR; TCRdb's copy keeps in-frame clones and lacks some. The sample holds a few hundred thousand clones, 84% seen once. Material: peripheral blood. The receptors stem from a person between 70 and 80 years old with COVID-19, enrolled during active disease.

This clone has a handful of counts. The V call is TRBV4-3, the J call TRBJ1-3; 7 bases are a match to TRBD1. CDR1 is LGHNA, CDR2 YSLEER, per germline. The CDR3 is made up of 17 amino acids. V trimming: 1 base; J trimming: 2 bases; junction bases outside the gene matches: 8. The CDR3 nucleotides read TGCGCCAGCAGCCAAGCTCTAGGCAGGGGGGCTGGAAACACCATATATTTT. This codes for CASSQALGRGAGNTIYF.

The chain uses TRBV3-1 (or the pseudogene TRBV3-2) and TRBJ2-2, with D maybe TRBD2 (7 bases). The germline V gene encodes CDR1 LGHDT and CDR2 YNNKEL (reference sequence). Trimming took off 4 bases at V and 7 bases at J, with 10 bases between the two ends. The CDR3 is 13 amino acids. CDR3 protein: CASSRGGGGELFF. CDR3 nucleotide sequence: TGTGCCAGCAGCCGCGGGGGCGGCGGGGAGCTGTTTTTT.

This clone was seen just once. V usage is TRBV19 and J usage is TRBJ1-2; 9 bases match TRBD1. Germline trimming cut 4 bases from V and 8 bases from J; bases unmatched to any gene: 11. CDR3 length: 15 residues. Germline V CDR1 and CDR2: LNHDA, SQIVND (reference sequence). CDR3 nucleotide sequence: TGTGCCAGTAGTAAAGCGACCACAGGGGGCCGGGGCTACACCTTC. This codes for CASSKATTGGRGYTF.

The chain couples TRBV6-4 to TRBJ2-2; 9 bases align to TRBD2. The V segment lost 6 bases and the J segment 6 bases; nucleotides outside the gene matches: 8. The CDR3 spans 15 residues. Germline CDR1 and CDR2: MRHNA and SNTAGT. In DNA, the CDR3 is TGTGCCAGCAGCCAGGGACTAGCAATTGCCGGGGAGCTGTTTTTT. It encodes CASSQGLAIAGELFF.

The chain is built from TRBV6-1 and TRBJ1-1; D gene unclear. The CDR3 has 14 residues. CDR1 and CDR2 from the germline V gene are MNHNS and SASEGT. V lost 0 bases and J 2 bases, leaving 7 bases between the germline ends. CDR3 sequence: CASSEAWSNTEAFF. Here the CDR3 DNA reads TGTGCCAGCAGTGAAGCGTGGAGTAACACTGAAGCTTTCTTT.

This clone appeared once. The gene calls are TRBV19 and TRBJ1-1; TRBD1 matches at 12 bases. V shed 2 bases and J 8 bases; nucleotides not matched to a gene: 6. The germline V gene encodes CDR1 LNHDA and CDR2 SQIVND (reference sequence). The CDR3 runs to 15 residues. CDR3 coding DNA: TGTGCCAGTAGTATATCGACGGGGACAGGGGGCGAAGCTTTCTTT. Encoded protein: CASSISTGTGGEAFF.

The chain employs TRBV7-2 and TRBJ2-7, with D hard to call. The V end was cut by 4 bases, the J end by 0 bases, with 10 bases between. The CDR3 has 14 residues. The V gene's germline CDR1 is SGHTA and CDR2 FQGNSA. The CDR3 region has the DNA TGTGCCAGCAGCTCCCTTCAGGACTCCTACGAGCAGTACTTC. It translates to CASSSLQDSYEQYF.

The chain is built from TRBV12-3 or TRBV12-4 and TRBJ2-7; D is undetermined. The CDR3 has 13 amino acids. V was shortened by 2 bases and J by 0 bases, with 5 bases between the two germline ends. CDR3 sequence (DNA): TGTGCCAGCAGTTTATACAGCTCCTACGAGCAGTACTTC. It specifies CASSLYSSYEQYF.

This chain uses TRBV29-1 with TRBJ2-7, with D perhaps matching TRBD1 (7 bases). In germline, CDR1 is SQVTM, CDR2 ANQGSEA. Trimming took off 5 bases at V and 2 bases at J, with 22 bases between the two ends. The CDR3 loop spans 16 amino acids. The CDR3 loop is CSVRDSGYGLTYEQYF. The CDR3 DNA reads TGCAGCGTTCGGGACAGCGGGTACGGGCTTACCTACGAGCAGTACTTC.

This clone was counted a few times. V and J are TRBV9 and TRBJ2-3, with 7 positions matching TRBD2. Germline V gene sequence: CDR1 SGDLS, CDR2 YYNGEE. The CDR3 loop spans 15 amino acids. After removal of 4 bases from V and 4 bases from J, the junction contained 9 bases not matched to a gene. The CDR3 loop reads CASSPLGGRADTQYF. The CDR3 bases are TGTGCCAGCAGCCCTCTCGGGGGGAGGGCAGATACGCAGTATTTT.

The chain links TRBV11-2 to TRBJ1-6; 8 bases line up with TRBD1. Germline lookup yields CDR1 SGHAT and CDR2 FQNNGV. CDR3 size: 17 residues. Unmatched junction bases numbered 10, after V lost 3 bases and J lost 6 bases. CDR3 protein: CASSFTPDRASNSPLHF. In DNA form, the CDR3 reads TGTGCCAGCAGCTTTACCCCGGACAGGGCTTCTAATTCACCCCTCCACTTT.

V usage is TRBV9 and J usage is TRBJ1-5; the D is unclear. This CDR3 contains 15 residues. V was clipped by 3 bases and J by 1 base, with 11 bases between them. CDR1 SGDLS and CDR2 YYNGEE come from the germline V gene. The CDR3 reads CASSATGWSNQPQHF. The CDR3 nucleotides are TGTGCCAGCAGCGCTACGGGTTGGAGCAATCAGCCCCAGCATTTT.

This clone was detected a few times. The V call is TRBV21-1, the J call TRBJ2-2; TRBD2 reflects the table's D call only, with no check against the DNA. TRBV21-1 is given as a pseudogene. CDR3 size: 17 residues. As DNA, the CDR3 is TGTGCCAGCAGCAATTCCCCGACTAGCGGTAACACCGGGGAGCTGTTTTTT. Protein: CASSNSPTSGNTGELFF.

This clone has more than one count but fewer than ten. DNA of the CDR3: TGCGCCAGCAGCTTGGCAGGGGTGAATTCACCCCTCCACTTT. Translated: CASSLAGVNSPLHF. This sequence joins TRBV5-1 and TRBJ1-6, with D tentatively TRBD1 (6 bases). The V and J ends lost 0 bases and 7 bases respectively, with 8 bases between them. Germline CDR1 is SGHRS and CDR2 is YFSETQ. CDR3 length equals 14 residues.